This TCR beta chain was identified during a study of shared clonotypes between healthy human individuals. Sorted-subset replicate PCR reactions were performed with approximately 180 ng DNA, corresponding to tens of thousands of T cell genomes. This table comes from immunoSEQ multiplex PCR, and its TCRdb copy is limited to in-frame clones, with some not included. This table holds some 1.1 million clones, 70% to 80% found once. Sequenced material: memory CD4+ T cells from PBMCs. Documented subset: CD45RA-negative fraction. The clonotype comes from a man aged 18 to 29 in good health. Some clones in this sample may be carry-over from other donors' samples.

CDR3 in amino acids: CASKPGLAGGADTQYF. CDR3 bases: TGTGCCAGCAAACCGGGACTAGCGGGAGGAGCAGATACGCAGTATTTT. The V gene is TRBV4-2, the J gene TRBJ2-3, with 15 bases that match TRBD2. Germline CDR1 is LGHNA and CDR2 is YNFKEQ. V was pared by 7 bases and J by 4 bases, with 6 bases of the junction left unmatched. CDR3 length: 16 residues.